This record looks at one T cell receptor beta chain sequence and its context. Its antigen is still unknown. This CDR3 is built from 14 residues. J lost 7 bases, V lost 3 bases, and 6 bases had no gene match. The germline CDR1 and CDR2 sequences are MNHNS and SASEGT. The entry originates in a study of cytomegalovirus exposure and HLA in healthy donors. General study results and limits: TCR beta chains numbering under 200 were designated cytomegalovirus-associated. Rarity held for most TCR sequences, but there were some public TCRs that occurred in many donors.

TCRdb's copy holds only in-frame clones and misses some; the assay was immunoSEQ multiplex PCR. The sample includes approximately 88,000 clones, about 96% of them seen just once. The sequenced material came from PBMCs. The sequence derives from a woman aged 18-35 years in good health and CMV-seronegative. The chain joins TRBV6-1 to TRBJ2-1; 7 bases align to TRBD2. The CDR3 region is CASSDGRIRNEQFF. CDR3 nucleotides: TGTGCCAGCAGTGACGGGAGGATCAGGAATGAGCAGTTCTTC.